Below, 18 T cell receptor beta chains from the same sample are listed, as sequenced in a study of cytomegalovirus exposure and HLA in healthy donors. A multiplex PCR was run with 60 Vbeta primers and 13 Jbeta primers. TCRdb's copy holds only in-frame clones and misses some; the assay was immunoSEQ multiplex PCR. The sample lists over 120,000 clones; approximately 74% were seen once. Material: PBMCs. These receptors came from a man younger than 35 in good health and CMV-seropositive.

The DNA for the CDR3 is TGTGCCAGTAGTATCCCCAGGGGGGCGTCGGACACCGGGGAGCTGTTTTTT. This encodes CASSIPRGASDTGELFF. The chain recombines TRBV19 with TRBJ2-2, with D perhaps TRBD1 (7 bases). In germline, CDR1 is LNHDA, CDR2 SQIVND (reference sequence). There are 17 residues in the CDR3. Trimming pared 3 bases from V and 3 bases from J, leaving 17 bases between.

The DNA for the CDR3 is TGTGCCAGCAACCCCGGGACAACTGGAAACACCATATATTTT. Amino acids: CASNPGTTGNTIYF. The chain recombines TRBV28 with TRBJ1-3, with D tentatively TRBD1 (6 bases). CDR1 and CDR2 from the germline V gene are MDHEN and SYDVKM. With 7 bases removed from V and 2 bases from J, the gap between germline ends came to 12 bases. The CDR3 covers 14 residues.

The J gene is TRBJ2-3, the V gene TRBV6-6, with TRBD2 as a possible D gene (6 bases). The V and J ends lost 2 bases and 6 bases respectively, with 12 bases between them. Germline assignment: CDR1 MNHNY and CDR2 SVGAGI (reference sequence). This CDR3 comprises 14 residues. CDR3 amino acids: CASSYPVEGDTQYF. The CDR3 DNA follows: TGTGCCAGCAGTTACCCAGTGGAGGGGGATACGCAGTATTTT.

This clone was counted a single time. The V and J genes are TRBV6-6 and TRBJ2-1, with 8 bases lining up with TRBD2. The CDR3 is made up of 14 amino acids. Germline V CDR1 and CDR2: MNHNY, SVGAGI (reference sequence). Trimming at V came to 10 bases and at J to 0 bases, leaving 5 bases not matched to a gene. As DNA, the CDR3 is TGTGCCACGGGAGGGGGAAGCTCCTACAATGAGCAGTTCTTC. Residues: CATGGGSSYNEQFF.

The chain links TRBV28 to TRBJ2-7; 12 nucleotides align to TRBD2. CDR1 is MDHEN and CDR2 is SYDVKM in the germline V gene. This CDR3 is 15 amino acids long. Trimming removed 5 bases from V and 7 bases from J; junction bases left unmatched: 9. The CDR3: CASSPRLAGASEQYF. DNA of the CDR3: TGTGCCAGCAGTCCAAGACTAGCGGGGGCGAGTGAGCAGTACTTC.

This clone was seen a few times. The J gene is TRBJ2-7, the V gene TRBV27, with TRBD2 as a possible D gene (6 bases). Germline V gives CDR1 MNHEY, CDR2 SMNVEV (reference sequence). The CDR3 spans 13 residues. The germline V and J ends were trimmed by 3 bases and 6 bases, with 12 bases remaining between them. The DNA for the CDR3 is TGTGCCAGCAGTTTTGAGGAGGGGTTCGAGCAGTACTTC. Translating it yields CASSFEEGFEQYF.

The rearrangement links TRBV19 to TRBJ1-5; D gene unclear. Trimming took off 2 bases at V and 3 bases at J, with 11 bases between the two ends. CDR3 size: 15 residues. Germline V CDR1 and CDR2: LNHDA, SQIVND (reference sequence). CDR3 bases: TGTGCCAGTAGTATAACCGGGGTTTCCAATCAGCCCCAGCATTTT. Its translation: CASSITGVSNQPQHF. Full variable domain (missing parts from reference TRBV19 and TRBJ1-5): DGGITQSPKYLFRKEGQNVTLSCEQNLNHDAMYWYRQDPGQGLRLIYYSQIVNDFQKGDIAEGYSVSREKKESFPLTVTSAQKNPTAFYLCASSITGVSNQPQHFGDGTRLSIL.

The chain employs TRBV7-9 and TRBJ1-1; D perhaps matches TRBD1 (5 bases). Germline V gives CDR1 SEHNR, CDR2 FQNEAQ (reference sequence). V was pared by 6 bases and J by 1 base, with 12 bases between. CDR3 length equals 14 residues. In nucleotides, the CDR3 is TGTGCCAGCAGAGCCGGGACTGCGAACACTGAAGCTTTCTTT. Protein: CASRAGTANTEAFF.

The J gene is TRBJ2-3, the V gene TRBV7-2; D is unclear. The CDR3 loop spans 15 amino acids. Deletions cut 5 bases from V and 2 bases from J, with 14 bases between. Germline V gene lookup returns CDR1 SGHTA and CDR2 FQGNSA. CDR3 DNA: TGTGCCAGCAGCGCCACGACAAGCTACACAGATACGCAGTATTTT. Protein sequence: CASSATTSYTDTQYF.

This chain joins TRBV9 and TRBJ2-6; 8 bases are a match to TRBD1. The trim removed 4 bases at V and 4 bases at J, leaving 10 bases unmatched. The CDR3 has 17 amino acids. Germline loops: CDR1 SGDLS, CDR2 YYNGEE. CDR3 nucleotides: TGTGCCAGCAGCCCCAGGGGGCCAGGGTCAGGGGCCAACGTCCTGACTTTC. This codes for CASSPRGPGSGANVLTF.

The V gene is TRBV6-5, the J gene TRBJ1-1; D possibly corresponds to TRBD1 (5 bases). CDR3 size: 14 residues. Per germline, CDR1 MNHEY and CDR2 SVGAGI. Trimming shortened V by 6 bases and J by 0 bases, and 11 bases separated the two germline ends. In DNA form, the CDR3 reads TGTGCCAGCAGGATGGACAACTTGAACACTGAAGCTTTCTTT. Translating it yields CASRMDNLNTEAFF.

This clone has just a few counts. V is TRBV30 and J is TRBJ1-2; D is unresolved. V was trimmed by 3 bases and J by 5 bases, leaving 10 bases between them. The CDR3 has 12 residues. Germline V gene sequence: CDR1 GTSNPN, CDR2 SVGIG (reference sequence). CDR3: CAWSANTYGYTF. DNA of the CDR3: TGTGCCTGGAGCGCCAACACGTATGGCTACACCTTC.

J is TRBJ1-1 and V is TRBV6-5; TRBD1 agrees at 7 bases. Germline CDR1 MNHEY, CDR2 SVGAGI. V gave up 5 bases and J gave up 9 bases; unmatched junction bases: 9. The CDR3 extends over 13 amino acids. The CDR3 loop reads CASSGGTVLKAFF. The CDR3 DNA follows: TGTGCCAGCAGTGGGGGGACAGTTCTAAAAGCTTTCTTT.

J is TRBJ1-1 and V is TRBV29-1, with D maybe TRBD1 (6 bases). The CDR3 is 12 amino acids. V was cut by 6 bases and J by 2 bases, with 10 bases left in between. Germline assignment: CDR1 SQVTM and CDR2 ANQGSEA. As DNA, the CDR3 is TGCAGCGTCCCGACAGGCAACACTGAAGCTTTCTTT. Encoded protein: CSVPTGNTEAFF.

The CDR3 DNA follows: TGTGCCAGCAGCTTGGGAAGGAGATCTGGGGCCAACGTCCTGACTTTC. It encodes CASSLGRRSGANVLTF. The chain carries TRBV5-4 and TRBJ2-6; D gene uncertain. There are 16 residues in the CDR3. Germline assignment: CDR1 SGHNT and CDR2 YYREEE (reference sequence). V lost 0 bases and J lost 1, with 8 bases in between. Filled out from reference TRBV5-4 and TRBJ2-6, the complete variable domain reads ETGVTQSPTHLIKTRGQQVTLRCSSQSGHNTVSWYQQALGQGPQFIFQYYREEENGRGNFPPRFSGLQFPNYSSELNVNALELDDSALYLCASSLGRRSGANVLTFGAGSRLTVL.

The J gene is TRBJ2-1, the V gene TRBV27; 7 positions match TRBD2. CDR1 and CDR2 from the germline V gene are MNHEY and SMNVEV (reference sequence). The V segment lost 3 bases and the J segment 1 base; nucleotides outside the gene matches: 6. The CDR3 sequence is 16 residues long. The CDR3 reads CASSFGGGRSYNEQFF. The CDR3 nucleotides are TGTGCCAGCAGTTTTGGGGGAGGGCGTTCCTACAATGAGCAGTTCTTC.

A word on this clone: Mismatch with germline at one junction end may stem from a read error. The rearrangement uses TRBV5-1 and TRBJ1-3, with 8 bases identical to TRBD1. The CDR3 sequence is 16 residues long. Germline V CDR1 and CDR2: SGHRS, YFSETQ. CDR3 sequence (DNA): TGCGCCAGCAGCGGGGGGACAGGTACAACTGGAAGCACCATATATTTT. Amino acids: CASSGGTGTTGSTIYF.

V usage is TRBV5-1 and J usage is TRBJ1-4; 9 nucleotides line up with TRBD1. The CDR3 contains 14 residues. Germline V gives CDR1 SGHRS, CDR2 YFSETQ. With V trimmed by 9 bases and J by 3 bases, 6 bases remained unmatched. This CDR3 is CATRQGDSNEKLFF. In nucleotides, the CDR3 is TGCGCCACCAGACAGGGGGATTCTAATGAAAAACTGTTTTTT.